These T cell receptor beta chains were read from a single sample in a study of blood T cell repertoires in COVID-19. Profiled with immunoSEQ multiplex PCR; TCRdb holds only in-frame clones, not every one. Among 200,000 to 250,000 clones listed, 70% to 90% were seen once. Sample: peripheral blood. The receptors were gathered from a man over 45 with COVID-19, enrolled during active disease. Each CDR3 is given with its conserved first and last residue. The D gene is left open where the match is weak. Size is stated for part of the rows, as once, few or many counts, or as a class when the clone is expanded.

>-|TRBJ1-3|-|TRBV5-5
TGTGCCAGCAGCAGTCCGGAGTCTCCGTCGGGAAACACCATATATTTT
CASSSPESPSGNTIYF
>-|TRBJ1-3|-|TRBV30
TGTGCCTGGAGTGTAGGGGACACCATATATTTT
CAWSVGDTIYF
>TRBD2|TRBJ2-7|-|TRBV19
TGTGCCAGTAGTATTTTCGGGACTAGCGGGACGAGCTCCTACGAGCAGTACTTC
CASSIFGTSGTSSYEQYF
>TRBD2|TRBJ2-7|-|TRBV2
TGTGCCAGCAGTGACCAGCGGGGAGCCTACGAGCAGTACTTC
CASSDQRGAYEQYF
>-|TRBJ1-1|few|TRBV7-9
TGTGCCAGCAGCTTAGCGCTTCCAGGGGCCGGGGAGACTTTCTTT
CASSLALPGAGETFF
>-|TRBJ1-4|-|TRBV6-2/TRBV6-3
TGTGCCAGCAGCCTACTCGAGGGAGGACGTGAAAAACTGTTTTTT
CASSLLEGGREKLFF
>-|TRBJ1-5|few|TRBV29-1
TGCAGCGTTCTTACCGGGGGGAGCAATCAGCCCCAGCATTTT
CSVLTGGSNQPQHF
>TRBD2|TRBJ2-3|-|TRBV9
TGTGCCAGCAGCGTAGCTCGCGGGGGGAGTTCAGATACGCAGTATTTT
CASSVARGGSSDTQYF
>-|TRBJ1-4|once|TRBV18
TGTGCCAGCTCGCAGGGGCAAAGAGATGAAAAACTGTTTTTT
CASSQGQRDEKLFF
>TRBD2|TRBJ2-1|few|TRBV14
TGTGCCAGCAGCTTTGCGGGAGCTAGAAACAATGAGCAGTTCTTC
CASSFAGARNNEQFF
>TRBD2|TRBJ2-7|-|TRBV3-1/TRBV3-2
TGTGCCAGCAGCCTCAGGACTAGCGGGAGCAGTAGACACTACGAGCAGTACTTC
CASSLRTSGSSRHYEQYF
>TRBD2|TRBJ2-5|-|TRBV2
TGTGCCAGCAGGCCCGGGACTAGTGGAGAGACCCAGTACTTC
CASRPGTSGETQYF
>-|TRBJ1-1|-|TRBV6-5
TGTGCCAGCAGGGTTGGGGCGGACACTGAAGCTTTCTTT
CASRVGADTEAFF
>TRBD1|TRBJ1-5|once|TRBV12-5
TGTGCTAGTGGTCCCGGGACAGGGGTCGGCAATCAGCCCCAGCATTTT
CASGPGTGVGNQPQHF
>-|TRBJ2-7|-|TRBV28
TGTGCCAGCAGTAAGTTTCGGGGGGCTATTCGGTCCTACGAGCAGTACTTC
CASSKFRGAIRSYEQYF
>-|TRBJ1-1|few|TRBV27
TGTGCCAGCAGTTTGCAGGGGCCCAGCACTGAAGCTTTCTTT
CASSLQGPSTEAFF
>-|TRBJ2-1|once|TRBV7-6
TGTGCCAGCACCCCGATGGGGGGATTCAATGAGCAGTTCTTC
CASTPMGGFNEQFF
>-|TRBJ2-3|-|TRBV19
TGTGCCAGTAGTATACGGGACTCCTCAGATACGCAGTATTTT
CASSIRDSSDTQYF
>-|TRBJ1-4|once|TRBV18
TGTGCCAGCTCACCCAATAATGAAAAACTGTTTTTT
CASSPNNEKLFF
>TRBD2|TRBJ2-1|-|TRBV7-6
TGTGCCAGCAGCCCCACTAGCGGGAGCTACAATGAGCAGTTCTTC
CASSPTSGSYNEQFF
>TRBD2|TRBJ2-3|-|TRBV28
TGTGCCAGTCTTAGCGGGGGTAAAGATACGCAGTATTTT
CASLSGGKDTQYF
>-|TRBJ1-1|-|TRBV29-1
TGCAGCGTTGAAGATGGAGGGGCCACGAACACTGAAGCTTTCTTT
CSVEDGGATNTEAFF
>TRBD2|TRBJ2-7|-|TRBV7-6
TGTGCCAGCAGCTTAGCAGCTAGCGGGGGAAGCGAGCAGTACTTC
CASSLAASGGSEQYF
>TRBD2|TRBJ2-1|-|TRBV5-5
TGTGCCAGCACAGGAACCGGGACTAGCGCCTGGGGGGAGCAGTTCTTC
CASTGTGTSAWGEQFF
>-|TRBJ2-2|few|TRBV2
TGTGCCAGTAAGCAGACAGGGAACACCGGGGAGCTGTTTTTT
CASKQTGNTGELFF
>-|TRBJ1-1|-|TRBV13
TGTGCCAGCAGCTTAGGGTTTCTGTCCCTGAACACTGAAGCTTTCTTT
CASSLGFLSLNTEAFF
>TRBD1|TRBJ2-7|-|TRBV7-2
TGTGCCAGCAGCTTATTTGGACAGGCCTACGAGCAGTACTTC
CASSLFGQAYEQYF
>-|TRBJ2-3|-|TRBV5-4
TGTGCCAGCAGGTCCGGTAGTAGCACAGATACGCAGTATTTT
CASRSGSSTDTQYF
>TRBD1|TRBJ1-2|-|TRBV6-2/TRBV6-3
TGTGCCAGCAGCCATATCCCCGGACAGGCAGCTAACTATGGCTACACCTTC
CASSHIPGQAANYGYTF
>TRBD1|TRBJ2-1|-|TRBV2
TGTGCCAGCAGCGCAACCGGGACAGGGAGGGTGATCCAGGAGTTCTTC
CASSATGTGRVIQEFF
>TRBD2|TRBJ2-7|-|TRBV29-1
TGCAGCGTTGAACTAGCGGGTAAATCCTACGAGCAGTACTTC
CSVELAGKSYEQYF
>TRBD2|TRBJ2-1|-|TRBV5-1
TGCGCCAGCAGCTTGGCTAGCGGCATCAATGAGCAGTTCTTC
CASSLASGINEQFF
>-|TRBJ2-2|-|TRBV7-2
TGTGCCAGCAGCCCCAGACTAGAACGGGCCGGGGAGCTGTTTTTT
CASSPRLERAGELFF
>TRBD1|TRBJ2-4|-|TRBV18
TGTGCCAGCTCACTCGGGACAGGGGACAAAAACATTCAGTACTTC
CASSLGTGDKNIQYF
>TRBD1|TRBJ2-1|-|TRBV18
TGTGCCAGCTCACCCTTCGTGCCGGGACAGCGGCCCTACAATGAGCAGTTCTTC
CASSPFVPGQRPYNEQFF
>TRBD1|TRBJ2-4|-|TRBV18
TGTGCCAGCTCACCACTGACAGGGAAAGGGCTAAACATTCAGTACTTC
CASSPLTGKGLNIQYF
>-|TRBJ2-5|-|TRBV6-5
TGTGCCAGCAGTTATACAGGGCGAGAGACCCAGTACTTC
CASSYTGRETQYF
>-|TRBJ1-3|-|TRBV7-6
TGTGCCAGCAGCCCAGGGCGGAGCTCTGGAAACACCATATATTTT
CASSPGRSSGNTIYF
>-|TRBJ2-7|few|TRBV6-4
TGTGCCAGCAGGAGGGATTACGAGCAGTACTTC
CASRRDYEQYF
>-|TRBJ1-1|-|TRBV7-6
TGTGCCAGCAGCGCTCAACCAAATACGGACACTGAAGCTTTCTTT
CASSAQPNTDTEAFF